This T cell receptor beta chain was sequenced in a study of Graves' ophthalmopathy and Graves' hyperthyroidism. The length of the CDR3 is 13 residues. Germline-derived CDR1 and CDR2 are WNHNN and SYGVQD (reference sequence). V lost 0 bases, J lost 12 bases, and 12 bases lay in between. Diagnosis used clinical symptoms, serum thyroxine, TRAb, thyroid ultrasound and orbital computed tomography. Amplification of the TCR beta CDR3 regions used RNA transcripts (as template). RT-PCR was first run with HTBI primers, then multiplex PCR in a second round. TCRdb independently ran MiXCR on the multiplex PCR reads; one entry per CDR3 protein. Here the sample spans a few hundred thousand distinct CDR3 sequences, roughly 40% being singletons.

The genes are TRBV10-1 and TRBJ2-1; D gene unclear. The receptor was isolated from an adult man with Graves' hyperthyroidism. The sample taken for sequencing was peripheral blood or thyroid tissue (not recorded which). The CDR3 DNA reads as TGCGCCAGCAGTGAGTCGATTGGGCTTCGGCAGTTCTTC. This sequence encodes CASSESIGLRQFF.